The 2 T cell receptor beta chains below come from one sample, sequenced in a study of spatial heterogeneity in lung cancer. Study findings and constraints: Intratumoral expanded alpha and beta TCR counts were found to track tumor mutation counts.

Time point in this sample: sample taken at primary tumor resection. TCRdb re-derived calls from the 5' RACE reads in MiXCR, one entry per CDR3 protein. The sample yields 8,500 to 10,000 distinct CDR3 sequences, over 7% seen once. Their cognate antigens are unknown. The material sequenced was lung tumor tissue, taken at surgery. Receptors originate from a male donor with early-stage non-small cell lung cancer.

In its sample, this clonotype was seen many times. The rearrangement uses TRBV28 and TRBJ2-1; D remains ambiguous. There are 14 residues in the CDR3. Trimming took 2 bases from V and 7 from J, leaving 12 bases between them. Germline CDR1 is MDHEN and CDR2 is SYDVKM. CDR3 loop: CASSLMAANNEQFF. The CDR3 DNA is TGTGCCAGCAGTTTAATGGCAGCTAATAATGAGCAGTTCTTC.

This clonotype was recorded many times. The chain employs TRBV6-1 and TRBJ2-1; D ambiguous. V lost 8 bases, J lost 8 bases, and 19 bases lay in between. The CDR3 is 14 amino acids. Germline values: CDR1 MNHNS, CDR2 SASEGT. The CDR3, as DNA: TGTGCCAGCCTCCGGAGCCTCGGGTTGTATGAGCAGTTCTTC. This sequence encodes CASLRSLGLYEQFF.